This section outlines one T cell receptor (beta chain) sequence together with its context. There are a few counts of this clonotype. Its antigen specificity is not known. No base quality information exists; no much larger clone differs at one position. The data derive from a study of patients and donors after allogeneic stem cell transplantation (TCRdb year 2020). The method was RT-PCR. The instrument was a NextSeq 550. TCRdb reanalyzed the raw reads on its own, using fastp at Q25 for trimming and MiXCR for clone calling, and kept in-frame beta chains. Every distinct CDR3 protein forms one entry, paired with its most common genes and DNA. This sample comprises roughly 250,000 distinct CDR3 sequences, 13% to 15% of them detected only once. The ten most abundant clones make up roughly 10% of the sample. Compared with germline, V lacks 8 bases and J lacks 5 bases; bases without a gene match: 8. Per the germline V gene, SNHLY is the CDR1 and FYNNEI is the CDR2. Counted from cysteine to phenylalanine, this CDR3 has 14 amino acids. Only CDR3 DNA is held: 42 bases, read in frame from base 1.

The chain is made from TRBV2 and TRBJ1-2; TRBD1 fits 10 bases in the junction. The TCR comes from a human donor who was either an allogeneic HSCT recipient or a stem cell or donor lymphocyte infusion donor (not recorded which). It is not recorded whose cells these are; they may come from a transplant donor. The specimen was blood, either unsorted or a sorted T cell fraction (not recorded which). The nucleotide sequence is TGTGCCAGCGCTGGGGGACAGGGGATATATGGCTACACCTTC. It specifies CASAGGQGIYGYTF. The entire variable domain, with the stretches around the CDR3 drawn from the reference TRBV2 and TRBJ1-2 proteins, is EPEVTQTPSHQVTQMGQEVILRCVPISNHLYFYWYRQILGQKVEFLVSFYNNEISEKSEIFDDQFSVERPDGSNFTLKIRSTKLEDSAMYFCASAGGQGIYGYTFGSGTRLTVV.